Each of the 26 T cell receptor beta chains below was sequenced from the same sample in a study of cytomegalovirus exposure and HLA in healthy donors. Primers for the PCR totalled 60 Vbeta and 13 Jbeta. Assay used: immunoSEQ multiplex PCR; TCRdb lists only in-frame clones, some missing. The table lists 84,000 or so clones, less than 65% of them singletons. The sample consisted of PBMCs. The receptors were gathered from a woman aged 25-40 years in good health and CMV-seropositive.

The genes are TRBV19 and TRBJ2-3; 10 nucleotides line up with TRBD2. The V segment lost 5 bases and the J segment 6 bases; nucleotides outside the gene matches: 8. Germline CDR1 and CDR2: LNHDA and SQIVND (reference sequence). The CDR3 is 15 residues long. In nucleotides, the CDR3 is TGTGCCAGTAGTCTTCAGCGGGGGGGCCGGGATACGCAGTATTTT. Translated, it gives CASSLQRGGRDTQYF.

V gene TRBV5-6 combines with J gene TRBJ1-2; 9 bases line up with TRBD1. The CDR3 totals 14 residues. Germline V CDR1 and CDR2: SGHDT, YYEEEE. The trim removed 5 bases at V and 8 bases at J, leaving 10 bases unmatched. In DNA form, the CDR3 reads TGTGCCAGCAGGGATGGGACAGGGAGGGGCGGCTACACCTTC. Protein sequence: CASRDGTGRGGYTF.

The rearrangement uses TRBV7-8 and TRBJ2-7; possibly TRBD2 for D (5 bases). V lost 1 base and J lost 4, with 17 bases in between. The CDR3 covers 16 residues. Germline V gives CDR1 SGHVS, CDR2 FQNEAQ. DNA for the CDR3: TGTGCCAGCAGCTTAGGCATCCGCGAGGGCTTATACGAGCAGTACTTC. This translates into CASSLGIREGLYEQYF.

V and J are TRBV5-1 and TRBJ1-6, with D hard to call. This CDR3 has 15 amino acids. CDR1 and CDR2 (germline): SGHRS, YFSETQ. The V gene lost 0 bases and the J gene lost 6 bases, with 10 bases spanning the gap. The CDR3: CASSLAEGSNSPLHF. The CDR3 DNA follows: TGCGCCAGCAGCTTGGCCGAGGGAAGTAATTCACCCCTCCACTTT.

This clone has a handful of counts. The chain combines TRBV6-5 with TRBJ1-6; 10 bases fit TRBD1. This CDR3 has 14 amino acids. The ends lost 4 bases at V and 9 bases at J; junction bases unmatched: 3. CDR1 is MNHEY, CDR2 SVGAGI, per germline. For the CDR3, the DNA is TGTGCCAGCAGTTGGGACAGGGGAGGTTCACCCCTCCACTTT. Its protein is CASSWDRGGSPLHF.

This chain joins TRBV5-1 and TRBJ2-2, with TRBD2 as a possible D gene (6 bases). From germline, CDR1 is SGHRS and CDR2 YFSETQ. Trimming stripped 4 bases from V and 7 bases from J, with 14 bases between. This CDR3 is 14 amino acids long. CDR3 sequence (DNA): TGCGCCAGCAGCATTCAGGGAGGACACGGGGAGCTGTTTTTT. As protein: CASSIQGGHGELFF.

CDR3 DNA sequence: TGTGCCAGCAGCTCATCTAGCGGCACTATGAATACGCAGTATTTT. Protein: CASSSSSGTMNTQYF. The J gene is TRBJ2-3, the V gene TRBV5-4, with 7 bases fitting TRBD2. With 3 bases clipped from V and 7 bases from J, the junction kept 11 bases outside the gene matches. The CDR3 is 15 amino acids. CDR1 and CDR2 (germline): SGHNT, YYREEE (reference sequence). Complete variable domain (other parts from reference TRBV5-4 and TRBJ2-3): ETGVTQSPTHLIKTRGQQVTLRCSSQSGHNTVSWYQQALGQGPQFIFQYYREEENGRGNFPPRFSGLQFPNYSSELNVNALELDDSALYLCASSSSSGTMNTQYFGPGTRLTVL.

The rearrangement links TRBV9 to TRBJ2-1, with D possibly matching TRBD2 (6 bases). The germline V and J ends were trimmed by 4 bases and 2 bases, with 13 bases remaining between them. Germline V lookup: CDR1 SGDLS, CDR2 YYNGEE. CDR3 length equals 15 residues. The CDR3 DNA follows: TGTGCCAGCAGCCAACTAGCCAGCGCCTACAATGAGCAGTTCTTC. It translates to CASSQLASAYNEQFF. The full variable domain, rest sourced from reference TRBV9 and TRBJ2-1, is DSGVTQTPKHLITATGQRVTLRCSPRSGDLSVYWYQQSLDQGLQFLIQYYNGEERAKGNILERFSAQQFPDLHSELNLSSLELGDSALYFCASSQLASAYNEQFFGPGTRLTVL.

V is TRBV5-5 and J is TRBJ1-1; D is perhaps TRBD1 (6 bases). The germline gives CDR1 SGHKS, CDR2 YYEKEE (reference sequence). V lost 2 bases and J lost 0, with 8 bases in between. The CDR3 sequence is 14 residues long. The CDR3 DNA is TGTGCCAGCAGCTTTCGGACAGTGAACACTGAAGCTTTCTTT. Translated, it gives CASSFRTVNTEAFF.

As to this clone: This sample includes further DNA sequences coding for the same CDR3. J is TRBJ1-5 and V is TRBV7-3; D unresolved. The germline V gene encodes CDR1 SGHTA and CDR2 FQGTGA. Trimming shortened V by 5 bases and J by 4 bases, and 9 bases separated the two germline ends. The CDR3 has 13 amino acids. CDR3 DNA sequence: TGTGCCAGCAGCCTGGGCCCTAATCAGCCCCAGCATTTT. Translating gives CASSLGPNQPQHF.

V and J are TRBV19 and TRBJ2-7; D perhaps matches TRBD2 (6 bases). The CDR3 is 16 residues long. CDR1 LNHDA and CDR2 SQIVND come from the germline V gene (reference sequence). Deletions cut 5 bases from V and 2 bases from J, with 19 bases between. The CDR3 loop reads CASSPEGAGMTYEQYF. CDR3 DNA sequence: TGTGCCAGTAGTCCCGAAGGGGCGGGGATGACCTACGAGCAGTACTTC. The complete variable domain, with remaining parts taken from reference TRBV19 and TRBJ2-7, reads DGGITQSPKYLFRKEGQNVTLSCEQNLNHDAMYWYRQDPGQGLRLIYYSQIVNDFQKGDIAEGYSVSREKKESFPLTVTSAQKNPTAFYLCASSPEGAGMTYEQYFGPGTRLTVT.

This chain connects TRBV19 to TRBJ2-3, with TRBD1 matching over 7 bases. Germline CDR1 reads LNHDA; CDR2 reads SQIVND (reference sequence). The CDR3 runs to 15 residues. The trim removed 6 bases at V and 6 bases at J, leaving 12 bases unmatched. CDR3 in amino acids: CASRIRDSARDTQYF. The CDR3 region has the DNA TGTGCCAGTAGGATTCGGGACAGCGCGCGGGATACGCAGTATTTT.

The chain links TRBV20-1 to TRBJ2-7; 7 bases line up with TRBD2. CDR3 size: 11 residues. J lost 4 bases, V lost 6 bases, and 3 bases had no gene match. Germline V lookup: CDR1 DFQATT, CDR2 SNEGSKA (reference sequence). The CDR3: CSALGGYEQYF. DNA for the CDR3: TGCAGTGCCTTGGGGGGGTACGAGCAGTACTTC.

The chain is built from TRBV14 and TRBJ2-3, with a weak D call TRBD1 (5 bases). The CDR3 runs 14 residues. CDR1 and CDR2 (germline): SGHDN, FVKESK. Trimming took 8 bases from V and 0 from J, leaving 12 bases between them. The CDR3 nucleotides are TGTGCCAGCCGACAGCTGGGAAGCACAGATACGCAGTATTTT. Its protein is CASRQLGSTDTQYF.

This clone has only a few counts. The chain joins TRBV20-1 to TRBJ2-3; D is ambiguous. The V end was cut by 1 base, the J end by 3 bases, with 2 bases between. This CDR3 comprises 11 residues. From germline, CDR1 is DFQATT and CDR2 SNEGSKA (reference sequence). The CDR3 here is CSARVTDTQYF. As DNA, the CDR3 is TGCAGTGCTAGAGTAACAGATACGCAGTATTTT.

This clone occurred a few times. This chain joins TRBV7-2 and TRBJ1-1, with D possibly matching TRBD1 (6 bases). This CDR3 has 15 amino acids. Germline loops: CDR1 SGHTA, CDR2 FQGNSA. Trimming took 5 bases from V and 0 from J, leaving 13 bases between them. The CDR3 loop reads CASSMVGQLNTEAFF. Written as DNA, the CDR3 is TGTGCCAGCAGCATGGTTGGACAGCTGAACACTGAAGCTTTCTTT.

The V call is TRBV27, the J call TRBJ2-5; a weak D match, TRBD1 (6 bases). The CDR3 has 16 amino acids. The germline V gene encodes CDR1 MNHEY and CDR2 SMNVEV (reference sequence). Trimming removed 5 bases from V and 2 bases from J, with 18 bases in between. The CDR3 spells CASSLKSRTVQETQYF. DNA for the CDR3: TGTGCCAGCAGTCTTAAATCCCGGACAGTTCAAGAGACCCAGTACTTC.

The chain carries TRBV5-1 and TRBJ1-3; D gene uncertain. The V gene's germline CDR1 is SGHRS and CDR2 YFSETQ. The CDR3 consists of 16 residues. The V end was cut by 1 base, the J end by 0 bases, with 11 bases between. CDR3 protein: CASSLSQSDSGNTIYF. CDR3 in DNA: TGCGCCAGCAGCTTGTCACAGAGTGACTCTGGAAACACCATATATTTT.

CDR3 loop: CASFGLGGGYGYTF. The CDR3 coding sequence is TGTGCCAGCTTCGGACTAGGGGGAGGCTATGGCTACACCTTC. This sequence joins TRBV19 and TRBJ1-2, with D maybe TRBD1 (6 bases). CDR1 and CDR2 from the germline V gene are LNHDA and SQIVND (reference sequence). V was trimmed by 9 bases and J by 4 bases, leaving 18 bases between them. The CDR3 length is 14 residues.

Turning to this clone: The germline gene is not matched at one end of the junction; a read error may be the cause. V usage is TRBV4-2 and J usage is TRBJ1-2; D gene ambiguous. CDR3 length: 14 amino acids. The germline gives CDR1 LGHNA, CDR2 YNFKEQ. The CDR3 DNA reads as TGTGCCAGCAGCCAAGACAGTACTAACTATGGCTACCCCTTC. Translation gives CASSQDSTNYGYPF.

This chain connects TRBV7-9 to TRBJ2-5; D is uncertain. The J call is in doubt because the DNA end fits TRBJ2-7 better. Germline assignment: CDR1 SEHNR and CDR2 FQNEAQ (reference sequence). The CDR3 has 13 residues. DNA of the CDR3: TGTGCCAGCAGCCTTGGTCTGGACTACGAGCAGTACTTC. Translating gives CASSLGLDYEQYF.

The J gene is TRBJ1-2, the V gene TRBV12-5, with D unclear. The V end was cut by 0 bases, the J end by 5 bases, with 10 bases between. This CDR3 is 14 amino acids long. Germline assignment: CDR1 LGHNT and CDR2 FRNRAP. CDR3 loop: CASGLVPQKYGYTF. CDR3 sequence (DNA): TGTGCTAGTGGTTTGGTACCACAGAAATATGGCTACACCTTC.

The V gene is TRBV7-3, the J gene TRBJ2-5; tentatively, D is TRBD1 (7 bases). CDR1 and CDR2 (germline): SGHTA, FQGTGA. Deletions cut 0 bases from V and 4 bases from J, with 9 bases between. The CDR3 runs 14 residues. The CDR3 nucleotides read TGTGCCAGCAGCTTAACGCAGGGGGGAGAGACCCAGTACTTC. Protein: CASSLTQGGETQYF. The full variable domain, completed using reference TRBV7-3 and TRBJ2-5, is GAGVSQTPSNKVTEKGKYVELRCDPISGHTALYWYRQSLGQGPEFLIYFQGTGAADDSGLPNDRFFAVRPEGSVSTLKIQRTERGDSAVYLCASSLTQGGETQYFGPGTRLLVL.

Turning to this clone: This sample also contains other DNA sequences that code for the same CDR3. The rearrangement uses TRBV5-1 and TRBJ1-1, with a weak D call TRBD1 (6 bases). Trimming took off 3 bases at V and 0 bases at J, with 9 bases between the two ends. CDR3 length equals 14 residues. Germline values: CDR1 SGHRS, CDR2 YFSETQ. The DNA of the CDR3 is TGCGCCAGCAGCTCGGGACAATTGAACACTGAAGCTTTCTTT. Translating gives CASSSGQLNTEAFF. The whole variable domain, filled in from reference TRBV5-1 and TRBJ1-1, reads KAGVTQTPRYLIKTRGQQVTLSCSPISGHRSVSWYQQTPGQGLQFLFEYFSETQRNKGNFPGRFSGRQFSNSRSEMNVSTLELGDSALYLCASSSGQLNTEAFFGQGTRLTVV.

The rearrangement links TRBV6-5 to TRBJ1-1; D remains ambiguous. Deletions cut 6 bases from V and 3 bases from J, with 17 bases between. CDR3 length equals 15 residues. Germline CDR1 is MNHEY and CDR2 is SVGAGI. This CDR3 reads CASRREALWDTEAFF. The CDR3 bases are TGTGCCAGCAGGAGAGAGGCCCTATGGGACACTGAAGCTTTCTTT.

This chain links TRBV4-2 with TRBJ1-2; TRBD1 matches at 8 bases. Germline V CDR1 and CDR2: LGHNA, YNFKEQ. Trimming cost V 4 bases and J 10 bases; bases outside gene matches: 5. The CDR3 covers 12 residues. The DNA of the CDR3 is TGTGCCAGCAGCCTTGGACAGGGTGACTACACCTTC. It specifies CASSLGQGDYTF.